This TCR beta chain was sequenced in a study of blood T cells in healthy people across ages. Study-level findings and limits: The donors' CMV status was not determined, possibly confounding changes in expanded clonotypes. What prevented conclusive comparison of naive and antigen-experienced cells was that PBMCs were unsorted.

A minimum of 6 micrograms of total RNA was extracted per sample. Sample-barcoded 5' priming and a J-beta primer mix drove a second PCR of roughly 6 to 12 cycles. Every sample produced at least 2.5 million CDR3-containing paired-end reads. TCRdb re-called the 5' RACE reads with MiXCR, one entry per CDR3 protein. This sample has about 800,000 distinct CDR3 sequences, with 35% to 60% found just once. The V and J ends lost 0 bases and 4 bases, in that order; junction bases with no gene match: 4. CDR1 SGHRS and CDR2 YFSETQ come from the germline V gene. The CDR3 loop spans 15 amino acids. To note about this clonotype: Its antigen is undetermined.

J is TRBJ2-1 and V is TRBV5-1; 7 nucleotides agree with TRBD2. The clonotype comes from a man older than 75 in good health. The sequenced sample was blood. As DNA, the CDR3 is TGCGCCAGCAGCTTGGGCGGGAGTGATTACAATGAGCAGTTCTTC. Translation gives CASSLGGSDYNEQFF.